This T cell receptor (beta chain) is drawn from a study of regulatory T cells in long-lasting Graves disease. Time point specified: newly diagnosed GD, antithyroid drugs for less than 3 months. The TCR library was prepared using RNA isolated from PBMCs. Study-wide findings and caveats: Persistent disease exhibited a predilection for TRBV28, TRBJ1-2 and TRBJ2-5.

iRepertoire HTBI primers and Arm-PCR of CDR3 regions built TCR beta libraries. Using its own MiXCR run on the multiplex PCR reads, TCRdb lists one record per CDR3 protein. The profile shows some 560,000 distinct CDR3 sequences, around 15% of them singletons. About this clonotype itself: Antigen unknown. A junction end diverges from the germline sequence, so it may reflect a read error.

CDR3 length: 13 residues. In germline, CDR1 is KGHSH, CDR2 LQKENI. This sample was also put to use in a study of T cells in Graves' hyperthyroidism and ophthalmopathy. From that study: Among the patients, aged 18 to 65, hyperthyroidism was newly diagnosed and had lasted under 2 months.

This receptor was identified in a woman aged 40 to 65 with Graves disease. This material consisted of peripheral blood mononuclear cells (PBMCs), taken at new diagnosis, from a patient treated with antithyroid drugs. The rearrangement uses TRBV18 and TRBJ2-7, with D perhaps assigned TRBD1 or TRBD2 (5 bases each). CDR3 nucleotide sequence: TGTGCCAGCCCACCACCGATAGGGACCGAGCAGTACTTC. It codes for CASPPPIGTEQYF.